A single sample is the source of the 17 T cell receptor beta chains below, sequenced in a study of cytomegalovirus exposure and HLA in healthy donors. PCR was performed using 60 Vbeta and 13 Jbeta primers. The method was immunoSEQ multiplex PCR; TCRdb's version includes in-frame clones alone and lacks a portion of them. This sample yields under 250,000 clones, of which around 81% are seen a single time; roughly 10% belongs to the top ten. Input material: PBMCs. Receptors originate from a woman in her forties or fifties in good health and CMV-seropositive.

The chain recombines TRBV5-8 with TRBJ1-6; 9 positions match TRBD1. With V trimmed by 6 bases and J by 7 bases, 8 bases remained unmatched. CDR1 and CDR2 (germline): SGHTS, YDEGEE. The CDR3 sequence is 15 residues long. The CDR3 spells CASILQGAENSPLHF. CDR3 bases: TGTGCCAGCATCTTACAGGGGGCTGAAAATTCACCCCTCCACTTT.

The CDR3 protein is CATSTRRGGLETQYF. The CDR3, as DNA: TGTGCCACCAGCACCCGGCGGGGGGGCCTAGAGACCCAGTACTTC. The chain recombines TRBV15 with TRBJ2-5, with TRBD2 matching 9 bases. The CDR3 sequence is 15 residues long. V trimming: 4 bases; J trimming: 4 bases; junction bases outside the gene matches: 7. Germline V gene data show CDR1 as LNHNV and CDR2 as YYDKDF (reference sequence).

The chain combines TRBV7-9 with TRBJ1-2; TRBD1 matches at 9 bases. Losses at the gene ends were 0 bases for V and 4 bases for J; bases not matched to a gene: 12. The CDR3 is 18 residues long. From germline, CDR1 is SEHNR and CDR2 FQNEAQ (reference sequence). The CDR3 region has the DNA TGTGCCAGCAGCTTAGCCGGACAGGGGCGGTCTAAGAGCTATGGCTACACCTTC. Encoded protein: CASSLAGQGRSKSYGYTF.

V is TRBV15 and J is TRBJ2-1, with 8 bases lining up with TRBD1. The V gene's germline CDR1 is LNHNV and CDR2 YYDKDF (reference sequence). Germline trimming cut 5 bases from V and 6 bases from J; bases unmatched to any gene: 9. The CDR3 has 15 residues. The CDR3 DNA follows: TGTGCCACCAGCGGTACGACAGGGGAGGTCAATGAGCAGTTCTTC. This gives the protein CATSGTTGEVNEQFF.

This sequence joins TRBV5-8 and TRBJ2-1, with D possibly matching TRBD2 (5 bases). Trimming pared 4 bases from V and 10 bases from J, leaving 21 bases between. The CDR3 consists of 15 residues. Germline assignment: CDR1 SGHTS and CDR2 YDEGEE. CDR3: CASSRPGLRATEQFF. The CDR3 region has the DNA TGTGCCAGCAGCCGCCCCGGACTCCGCGCGACCGAGCAGTTCTTC.

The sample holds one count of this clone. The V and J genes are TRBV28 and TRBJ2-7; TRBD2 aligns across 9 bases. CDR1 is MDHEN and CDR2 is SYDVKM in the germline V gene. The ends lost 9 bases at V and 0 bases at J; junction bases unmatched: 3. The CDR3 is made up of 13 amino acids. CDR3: CASLAGRSYEQYF. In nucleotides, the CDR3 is TGTGCCAGTCTAGCGGGGCGCTCCTACGAGCAGTACTTC. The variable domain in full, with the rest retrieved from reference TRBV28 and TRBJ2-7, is DVKVTQSSRYLVKRTGEKVFLECVQDMDHENMFWYRQDPGLGLRLIYFSYDVKMKEKGDIPEGYSVSREKKERFSLILESASTNQTSMYLCASLAGRSYEQYFGPGTRLTVT.

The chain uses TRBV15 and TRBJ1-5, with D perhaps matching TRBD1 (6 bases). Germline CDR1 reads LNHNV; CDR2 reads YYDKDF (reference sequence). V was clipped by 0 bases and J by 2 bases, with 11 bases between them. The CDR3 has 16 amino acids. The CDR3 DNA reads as TGTGCCACCAGCAGAGATCGGGGACAAGGCAATCAGCCCCAGCATTTT. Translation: CATSRDRGQGNQPQHF. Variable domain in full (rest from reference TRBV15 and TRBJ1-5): DAMVIQNPRYQVTQFGKPVTLSCSQTLNHNVMYWYQQKSSQAPKLLFHYYDKDFNNEADTPDNFQSRRPNTSFCFLDIRSPGLGDTAMYLCATSRDRGQGNQPQHFGDGTRLSIL.

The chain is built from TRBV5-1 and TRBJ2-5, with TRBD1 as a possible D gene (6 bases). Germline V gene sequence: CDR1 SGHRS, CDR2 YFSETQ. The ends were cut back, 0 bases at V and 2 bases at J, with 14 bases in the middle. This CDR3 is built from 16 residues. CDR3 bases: TGCGCCAGCAGCTTGGTGGCAGGGGACATTCAAGAGACCCAGTACTTC. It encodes CASSLVAGDIQETQYF.

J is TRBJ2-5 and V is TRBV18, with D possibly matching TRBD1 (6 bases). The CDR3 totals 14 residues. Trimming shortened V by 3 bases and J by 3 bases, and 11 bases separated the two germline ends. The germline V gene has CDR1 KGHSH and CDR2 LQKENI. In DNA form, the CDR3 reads TGTGCCAGCTCACCGTCAGGACAGAAAGAGACCCAGTACTTC. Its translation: CASSPSGQKETQYF.

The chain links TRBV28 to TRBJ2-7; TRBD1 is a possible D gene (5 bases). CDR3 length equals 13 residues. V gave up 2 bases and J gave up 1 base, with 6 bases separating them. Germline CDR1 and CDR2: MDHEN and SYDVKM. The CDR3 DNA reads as TGTGCCAGCAGTTTACAGGGTTCCTACGAGCAGTACTTC. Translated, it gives CASSLQGSYEQYF.

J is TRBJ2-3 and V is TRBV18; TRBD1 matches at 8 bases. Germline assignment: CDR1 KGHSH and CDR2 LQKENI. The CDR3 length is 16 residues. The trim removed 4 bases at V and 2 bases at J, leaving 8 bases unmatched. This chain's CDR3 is CASSRYDRGLTDTQYF. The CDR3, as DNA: TGTGCCAGCTCACGTTATGACAGGGGCCTCACAGATACGCAGTATTTT.

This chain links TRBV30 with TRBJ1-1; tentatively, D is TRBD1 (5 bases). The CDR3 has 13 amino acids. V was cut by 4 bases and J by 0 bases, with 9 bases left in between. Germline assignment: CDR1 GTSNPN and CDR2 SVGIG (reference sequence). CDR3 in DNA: TGTGCCTGGACTGACAGAGTGAACACTGAAGCTTTCTTT. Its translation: CAWTDRVNTEAFF.

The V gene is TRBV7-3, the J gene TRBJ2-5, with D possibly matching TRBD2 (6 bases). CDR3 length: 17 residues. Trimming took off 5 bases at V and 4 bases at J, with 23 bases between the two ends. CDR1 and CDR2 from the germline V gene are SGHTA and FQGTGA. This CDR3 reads CASSTGGPAMRGETQYF. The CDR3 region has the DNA TGTGCCAGCAGCACCGGGGGACCCGCTATGAGAGGAGAGACCCAGTACTTC.

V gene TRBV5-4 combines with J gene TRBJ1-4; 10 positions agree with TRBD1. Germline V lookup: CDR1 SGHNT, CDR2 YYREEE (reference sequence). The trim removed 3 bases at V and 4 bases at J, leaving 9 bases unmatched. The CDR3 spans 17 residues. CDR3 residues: CASSSNRDRGGNEKLFF. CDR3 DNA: TGTGCCAGCAGCTCTAACCGGGACAGGGGTGGTAATGAAAAACTGTTTTTT.

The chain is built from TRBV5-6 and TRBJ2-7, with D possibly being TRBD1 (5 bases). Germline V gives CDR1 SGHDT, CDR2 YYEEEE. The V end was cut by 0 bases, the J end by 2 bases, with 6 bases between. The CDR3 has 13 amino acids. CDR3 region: CASSLVRAYEQYF. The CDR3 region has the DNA TGTGCCAGCAGCTTGGTCAGGGCCTACGAGCAGTACTTC.

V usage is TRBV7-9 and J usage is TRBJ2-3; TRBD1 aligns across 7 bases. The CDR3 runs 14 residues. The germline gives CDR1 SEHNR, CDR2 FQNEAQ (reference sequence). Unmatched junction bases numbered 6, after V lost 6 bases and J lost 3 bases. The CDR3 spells CASRPTGTTDTQYF. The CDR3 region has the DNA TGTGCCAGCAGGCCGACAGGGACAACAGATACGCAGTATTTT.

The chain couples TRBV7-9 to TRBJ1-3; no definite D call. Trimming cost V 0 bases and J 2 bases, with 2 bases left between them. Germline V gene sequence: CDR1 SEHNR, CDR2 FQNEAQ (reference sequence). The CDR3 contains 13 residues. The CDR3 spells CASSLATGNTIYF. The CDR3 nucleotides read TGTGCCAGCAGCTTAGCCACTGGAAACACCATATATTTT.